Sequencing of this T cell receptor (beta chain) was carried out in a study of T cell changes during pregnancy in multiple sclerosis. The CDR3 extends over 15 amino acids. The germline CDR1 and CDR2 sequences are SGHRS and YFSETQ. The V and J ends lost 4 bases and 0 bases respectively, with 11 bases between them. The method was immunoSEQ multiplex PCR; TCRdb's version includes in-frame clones alone and lacks a portion of them. The data show roughly 80,000 clones, around 92% seen once. The sequencing used peripheral blood, collected before pregnancy. This sequence joins TRBV5-1 and TRBJ1-5; no definite D call. The clonotype originates from a female donor with multiple sclerosis, enrolled in a pregnancy study. CDR3 region: CASSLEPYSNQPQHF. The CDR3 DNA sequence: TGCGCCAGCAGCCTGGAGCCTTATAGCAATCAGCCCCAGCATTTT.